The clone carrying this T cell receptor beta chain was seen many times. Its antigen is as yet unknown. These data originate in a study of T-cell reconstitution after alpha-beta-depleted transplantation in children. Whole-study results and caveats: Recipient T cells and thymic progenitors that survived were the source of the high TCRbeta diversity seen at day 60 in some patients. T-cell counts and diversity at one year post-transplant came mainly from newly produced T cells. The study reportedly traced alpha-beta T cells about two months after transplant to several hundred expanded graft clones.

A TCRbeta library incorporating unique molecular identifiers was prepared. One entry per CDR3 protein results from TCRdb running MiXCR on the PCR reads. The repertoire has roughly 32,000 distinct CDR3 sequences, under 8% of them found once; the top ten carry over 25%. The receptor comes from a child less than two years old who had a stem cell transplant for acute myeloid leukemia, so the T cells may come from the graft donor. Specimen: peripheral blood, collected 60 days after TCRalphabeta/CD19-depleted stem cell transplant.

CDR3 sequence (DNA): TGCGCCAGCAGCTTGGTGGGACAGGGGACCCACGAGCAGTACTTC. Translated: CASSLVGQGTHEQYF. The chain has TRBV5-1 and TRBJ2-7; 10 nucleotides agree with TRBD1. The CDR3 totals 15 residues. Germline V gene lookup returns CDR1 SGHRS and CDR2 YFSETQ. Unmatched junction bases numbered 5, after V lost 0 bases and J lost 5 bases. Drawing the rest from reference TRBV5-1 and TRBJ2-7, the complete variable domain is KAGVTQTPRYLIKTRGQQVTLSCSPISGHRSVSWYQQTPGQGLQFLFEYFSETQRNKGNFPGRFSGRQFSNSRSEMNVSTLELGDSALYLCASSLVGQGTHEQYFGPGTRLTVT.